Below, 15 T cell receptor beta chains from the same sample are listed, as sequenced in a study of CD8 T cells in ankylosing spondylitis. Regarding the study as a whole: Ankylosing spondylitis blood seemed to carry a telltale TCR beta motif made of roughly eight highly homologous variants.

These receptors have no identified antigens. Via MiXCR, TCRdb re-called the 5' RACE reads, giving one row per CDR3 protein. The table has fewer than 500,000 distinct CDR3 sequences, around 22% seen once. Sequenced input: blood, either unsorted or a sorted T cell fraction (not recorded which). The receptors were sampled from a male donor with ankylosing spondylitis.

This rearrangement joins TRBV5-1 to TRBJ2-7; 7 nucleotides agree with TRBD2. The CDR3 is 15 residues long. Trimming at V came to 0 bases and at J to 0 bases, leaving 3 bases not matched to a gene. Germline V CDR1 and CDR2: SGHRS, YFSETQ. The CDR3 nucleotides are TGCGCCAGCAGCTTGGGAGCGGGACTCTCCTACGAGCAGTACTTC. It specifies CASSLGAGLSYEQYF.

This chain connects TRBV27 to TRBJ2-5, with D perhaps TRBD1 (5 bases). The germline gives CDR1 MNHEY, CDR2 SMNVEV (reference sequence). Trimming left V 6 bases short and J 0 bases short, with 11 bases between. The CDR3 has 14 residues. The CDR3 loop is CASRLRQYQETQYF. CDR3 sequence (DNA): TGTGCCAGCAGGCTCAGACAGTACCAAGAGACCCAGTACTTC.

The chain has TRBV20-1 and TRBJ2-1; 13 bases line up with TRBD2. The junction had 7 bases not matched to a gene; V was cut back by 6 bases and J by 8 bases. This CDR3 comprises 14 residues. The germline CDR1 and CDR2 sequences are DFQATT and SNEGSKA (reference sequence). CDR3 DNA: TGCAGTGCCGTGACTAGCGGGAGGAGGTATGAGCAGTTCTTC. It translates to CSAVTSGRRYEQFF.

The V and J genes are TRBV18 and TRBJ2-1; D is unresolved. CDR3 size: 13 residues. CDR1 is KGHSH and CDR2 is LQKENI in the germline V gene. The V gene lost 2 bases and the J gene lost 12 bases, with 14 bases spanning the gap. CDR3 in DNA: TGTGCCAGCTCACCAGGGTCTGGGGTTGGGCAGTTCTTC. Translated, it gives CASSPGSGVGQFF. The entire variable domain, with the rest obtained from reference TRBV18 and TRBJ2-1, is as follows: NAGVMQNPRHLVRRRGQEARLRCSPMKGHSHVYWYRQLPEEGLKFMVYLQKENIIDESGMPKERFSAEFPKEGPSILRIQQVVRGDSAAYFCASSPGSGVGQFFGPGTRLTVL.

This sequence joins TRBV25-1 and TRBJ2-5; D is unclear. CDR1 and CDR2 from the germline V gene are MGHDK and SYGVNS. The CDR3 runs to 13 residues. Trimming stripped 5 bases from V and 1 base from J, with 8 bases between. The CDR3 here is CASSSSPQETQYF. CDR3 nucleotides: TGTGCCAGCAGTAGTAGTCCCCAAGAGACCCAGTACTTC.

The sample holds a few counts of this clonotype. The V and J genes are TRBV7-2 and TRBJ2-1; D may be TRBD1 (5 bases). Germline V gives CDR1 SGHTA, CDR2 FQGNSA. CDR3 size: 13 residues. Trimming left V 0 bases short and J 6 bases short, with 6 bases between. In nucleotides, the CDR3 is TGTGCCAGCAGCTTAGCACAGGCCAATGAGCAGTTCTTC. Protein sequence: CASSLAQANEQFF.

The rearrangement joins TRBV18 to TRBJ2-5, with 8 bases fitting TRBD1. CDR1 and CDR2 (germline): KGHSH, LQKENI. With V trimmed by 2 bases and J by 5 bases, 4 bases remained unmatched. This CDR3 is built from 14 residues. CDR3 sequence: CASSPSQGAETQYF. The CDR3 DNA reads as TGTGCCAGCTCACCAAGTCAGGGGGCTGAGACCCAGTACTTC. Full variable domain (missing parts from reference TRBV18 and TRBJ2-5): NAGVMQNPRHLVRRRGQEARLRCSPMKGHSHVYWYRQLPEEGLKFMVYLQKENIIDESGMPKERFSAEFPKEGPSILRIQQVVRGDSAAYFCASSPSQGAETQYFGPGTRLLVL.

This clonotype turned up a few times. The chain joins TRBV23-1 to TRBJ2-1; D is undetermined. TRBV23-1 has ORF status, its function being uncertain. CDR3 length: 16 amino acids. The ends were cut back, 0 bases at V and 7 bases at J, with 16 bases in the middle. The CDR3 nucleotides read TGCGCCAGCAGTCAATCGTTGGTTATGGGTAGTAATGAGCAGTTCTTC. Protein product: CASSQSLVMGSNEQFF.

The V call is TRBV4-2, the J call TRBJ2-2, with TRBD2 matching 10 bases. The CDR3 is made up of 16 amino acids. The germline V gene has CDR1 LGHNA and CDR2 YNFKEQ. Trimming at V came to 0 bases and at J to 7 bases, leaving 5 bases not matched to a gene. CDR3 sequence: CASSQDSLAGVGELFF. The CDR3 DNA follows: TGTGCCAGCAGCCAAGATAGTCTAGCGGGAGTCGGGGAGCTGTTTTTT.

Regarding this clonotype: One junction end does not reproduce the germline sequence, and a read error may be involved. This sequence joins TRBV5-1 and TRBJ2-7; the D gene is possibly TRBD1 (6 bases). The CDR3 covers 10 residues. Per the germline V gene, CDR1 is SGHRS and CDR2 is YFSETQ. CDR3 nucleotides: TGCGCCAGCAGGGGGGACACCCGTGTCTTC. Amino acid sequence: CASRGDTRVF. The whole variable domain, remainder taken from reference TRBV5-1 and TRBJ2-7, is KAGVTQTPRYLIKTRGQQVTLSCSPISGHRSVSWYQQTPGQGLQFLFEYFSETQRNKGNFPGRFSGRQFSNSRSEMNVSTLELGDSALYLCASRGDTRVFGPGTRLTVT.

J is TRBJ1-6 and V is TRBV6-2 or TRBV6-3; 7 bases fit TRBD1. The CDR3 is made up of 13 amino acids. J lost 10 bases, V lost 7 bases, and 7 bases had no gene match. Germline CDR1 MNHEY, CDR2 SVGEGT. The CDR3 loop is CASIARGKSPLHF. The CDR3 DNA reads TGTGCCAGCATCGCCAGGGGGAAGTCACCCCTCCACTTT.

The rearrangement links TRBV9 to TRBJ2-3; 8 bases agree with TRBD2. This CDR3 is 15 amino acids long. Losses at the gene ends were 0 bases for V and 3 bases for J; bases not matched to a gene: 3. Germline V gene lookup returns CDR1 SGDLS and CDR2 YYNGEE. CDR3 bases: TGTGCCAGCAGCGTAGCGGGAGGGCCAACAGATACGCAGTATTTT. Encoded protein: CASSVAGGPTDTQYF.

A few counts support this clonotype. The rearrangement joins TRBV10-3 to TRBJ2-5; TRBD2 matches at 11 bases. Germline CDR1 reads ENHRY; CDR2 reads SYGVKD. Trimming removed 5 bases from V and 1 base from J; junction bases left unmatched: 12. CDR3 length equals 18 residues. The CDR3 nucleotides are TGTGCCATCAGTAAATCGGTAGCGGGAGGGCCGGTCCAAGAGACCCAGTACTTC. Its protein is CAISKSVAGGPVQETQYF.

The sample holds one count of this clonotype. This chain joins TRBV7-9 and TRBJ1-1, with TRBD1 matching over 9 bases. J was trimmed by 4 bases and V by 5 bases; bases with no gene match: 8. The CDR3 runs 15 residues. CDR1 is SEHNR and CDR2 is FQNEAQ in the germline V gene (reference sequence). As DNA, the CDR3 is TGTGCCAGCAGCCCTAAGGACAGGGGAGGCACTGAAGCTTTCTTT. Encoded protein: CASSPKDRGGTEAFF.

This clonotype was observed a handful of times. The chain carries TRBV3-1 and TRBJ2-1, with 9 nucleotides matching TRBD2. J gave up 7 bases and V 0 bases, and 10 bases lay outside the gene matches. CDR3 length: 17 residues. Per the germline V gene, CDR1 is LGHDT and CDR2 is YNNKEL (reference sequence). CDR3 nucleotides: TGTGCCAGCAGCCAAGATGCGGCGGGAGGGCCGCAGAATGAGCAGTTCTTC. Encoded protein: CASSQDAAGGPQNEQFF.